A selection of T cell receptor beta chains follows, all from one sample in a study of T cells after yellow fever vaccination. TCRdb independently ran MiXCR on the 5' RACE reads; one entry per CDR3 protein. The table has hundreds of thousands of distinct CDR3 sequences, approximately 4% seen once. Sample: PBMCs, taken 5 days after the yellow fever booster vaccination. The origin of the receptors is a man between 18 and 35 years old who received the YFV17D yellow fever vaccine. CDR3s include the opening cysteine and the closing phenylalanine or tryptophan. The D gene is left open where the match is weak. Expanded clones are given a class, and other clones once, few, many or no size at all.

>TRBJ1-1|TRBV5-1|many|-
TGCGCCAGCAGCCCATTACCGGGGTTGGACACTGAAGCTTTCTTT
CASSPLPGLDTEAFF
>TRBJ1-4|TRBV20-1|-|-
TGCAGTGCTACCCACCCCGACAGTGCAACTAATGAAAAACTGTTTTTT
CSATHPDSATNEKLFF
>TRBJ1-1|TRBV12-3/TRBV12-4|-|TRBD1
TGTGCCAGCAGTGACCAGGGGGCTTACACTGAAGCTTTCTTT
CASSDQGAYTEAFF
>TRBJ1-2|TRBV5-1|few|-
TGCGCCAGCAGCTTCGGGGGGTTTAACTATGGCTACACCTTC
CASSFGGFNYGYTF
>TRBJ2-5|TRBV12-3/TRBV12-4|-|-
TGTGCCAGCGGCAGGGAGATTCAGACCCCGTACTTC
CASGREIQTPYF
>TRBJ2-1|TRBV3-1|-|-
TGTGCCAGCAGCCAAGAACAGGGACACAATGAGCAGTTCTTC
CASSQEQGHNEQFF
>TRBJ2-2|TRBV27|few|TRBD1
TGTGCCAGCAGAAATAACAGGGGACAGGGGTACACCGGGGAGCTGTTTTTT
CASRNNRGQGYTGELFF
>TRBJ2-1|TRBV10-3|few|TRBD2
TGTGCCATCAGTGGGGTAGCGGGGTACAATGAGCAGTTCTTC
CAISGVAGYNEQFF
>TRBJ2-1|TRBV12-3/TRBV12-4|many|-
TGTGCCAGCAGTTTCGTCTCCTACAATGAGCAGTTCTTC
CASSFVSYNEQFF
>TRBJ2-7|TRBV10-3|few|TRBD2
TGTGCCACGGATCGGGGGGACGAGCAGTACTTC
CATDRGDEQYF
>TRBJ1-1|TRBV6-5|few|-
TGTGCCAGCAGTTACTTACAGGCGACGAACACTGAAGCTTTCTTT
CASSYLQATNTEAFF
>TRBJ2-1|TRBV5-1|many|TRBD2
TGCGCCAGCAGCTTGCTCCCTCTAGCGGGGGGGCAGAATGAGCAGTTCTTC
CASSLLPLAGGQNEQFF
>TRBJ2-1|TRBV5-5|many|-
TGTGCCAGCAGCTTGGTCGGTAGCCGAAGGGAGCAGTTCTTC
CASSLVGSRREQFF
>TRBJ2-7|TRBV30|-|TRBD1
TGTGCCTGGAGTGGCCGGGACAGGGGTTTCCACGAGCAGTACTTC
CAWSGRDRGFHEQYF
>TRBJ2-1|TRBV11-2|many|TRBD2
TGTGCCAGCAGCTTAGGCTTTAAGAGGTGGACTAGTGGCCCCCCGGAATACAATGAGCAGTTCTTC
CASSLGFKRWTSGPPEYNEQFF
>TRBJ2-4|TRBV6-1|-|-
TGTGCCAGCACTCCCCCAACCAAAAACATTCAGTACTTC
CASTPPTKNIQYF
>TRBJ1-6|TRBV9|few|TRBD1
TGTGCCAGCAGCAGGGAGGGACAGGGTGGACCCTCACCCCTCCACTTT
CASSREGQGGPSPLHF
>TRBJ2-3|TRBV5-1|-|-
TGCGCCAGCAGCTTGACAAGACAGATACTAACAGATACGCAGTATTTT
CASSLTRQILTDTQYF
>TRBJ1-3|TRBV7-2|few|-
TGTGCCAGCGGCGGCCGTACTGGAAACACCATATATTTT
CASGGRTGNTIYF
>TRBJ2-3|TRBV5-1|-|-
TGCGCCAGCAGCAATACAATTCGTACTAGCACAGATACGCAGTATTTT
CASSNTIRTSTDTQYF
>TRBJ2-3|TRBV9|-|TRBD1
TGTGCCAGCAGCGTCGGGGGACAGGGAGGTCGGGATACGCAGTATTTT
CASSVGGQGGRDTQYF
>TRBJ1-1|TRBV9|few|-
TGTGCCAGCAGACCCGGTGGCGGGAACACTGAAGCTTTCTTT
CASRPGGGNTEAFF
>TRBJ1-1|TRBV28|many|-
TGTGCCAGCAGTGTGGGGAACACTGAAGCTTTCTTT
CASSVGNTEAFF
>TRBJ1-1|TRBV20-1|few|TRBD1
TGCAGTGCTAGAGATCGACAGGGAAGCACTGAAGCTTTCTTT
CSARDRQGSTEAFF
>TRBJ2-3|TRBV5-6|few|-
TGTGCCAGCAGCTTGAGGGTGATTAGCACAGATACGCAGTATTTT
CASSLRVISTDTQYF
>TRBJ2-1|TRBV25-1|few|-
TGTGCCAGCAGCCGGGCCAGGAGTTGGGAGCAGTTCTTC
CASSRARSWEQFF
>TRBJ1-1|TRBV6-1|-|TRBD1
TGTGCCAGCAGTGAGCTTCTGAAGGACAGGGAGGGTTACACTGAAGCTTTCTTT
CASSELLKDREGYTEAFF
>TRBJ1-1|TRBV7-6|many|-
TGTGCCAGCAGCTTAGGACTTGGGGGCATGAACACTGAAGCTTTCTTT
CASSLGLGGMNTEAFF
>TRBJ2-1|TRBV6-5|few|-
TGTGCCAGCAGCCCCGGGACCCAGACTTACAATGAGCAGTTCTTC
CASSPGTQTYNEQFF
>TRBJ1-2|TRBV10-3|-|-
TGTGCCATCAGTGAGGGACAGTCCGTCACCTTC
CAISEGQSVTF
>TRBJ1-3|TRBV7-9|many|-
TGTGCCAGCAGCTTACGCTCCCCGTTGACAGCGGTCTCTGGAAACACCATATATTTT
CASSLRSPLTAVSGNTIYF
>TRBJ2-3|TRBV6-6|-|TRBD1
TGTGCCAGCAGTTTCCTTCGTACAGGGGGCACGGCAGATACGCAGTATTTT
CASSFLRTGGTADTQYF
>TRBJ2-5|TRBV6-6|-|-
TGTGCCAGCAGTTCCGCCCGAGGGCGAGAGACCCAGTACTTC
CASSSARGRETQYF